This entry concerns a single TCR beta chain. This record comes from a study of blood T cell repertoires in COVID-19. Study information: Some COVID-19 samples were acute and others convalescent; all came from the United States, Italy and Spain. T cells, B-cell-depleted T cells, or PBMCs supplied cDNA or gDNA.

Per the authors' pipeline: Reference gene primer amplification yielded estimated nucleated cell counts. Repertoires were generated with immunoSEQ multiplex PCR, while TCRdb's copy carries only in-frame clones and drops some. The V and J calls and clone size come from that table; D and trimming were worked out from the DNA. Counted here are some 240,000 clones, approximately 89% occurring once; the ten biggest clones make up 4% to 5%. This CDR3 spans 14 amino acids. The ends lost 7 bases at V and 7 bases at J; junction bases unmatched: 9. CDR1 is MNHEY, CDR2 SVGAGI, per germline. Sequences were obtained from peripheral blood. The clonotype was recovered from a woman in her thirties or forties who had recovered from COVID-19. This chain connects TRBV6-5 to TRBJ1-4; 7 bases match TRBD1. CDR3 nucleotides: TGTGCCAGCACCAACACAGGGGTTGGTGAAAAACTGTTTTTT. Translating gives CASTNTGVGEKLFF.